The 6 T cell receptor beta chains below come from one sample, sequenced in a study of beta chain features in type 1 diabetes. Expressed TCRB transcripts were sequenced because the entire RNA isolate underwent reverse transcription. The assay was immunoSEQ multiplex PCR, and TCRdb's table has in-frame clones only and misses some. The sample carries more than 300,000 clones, around 13% recorded once. The specimen was naive CD4+ T cells from blood. All receptors derive from a man aged 18 to 29 in good health.

The chain links TRBV19 to TRBJ2-2; D perhaps matches TRBD2 (6 bases). Trimming pared 4 bases from V and 1 base from J, leaving 13 bases between. Germline CDR1 reads LNHDA; CDR2 reads SQIVND (reference sequence). This CDR3 has 16 residues. This chain's CDR3 is CASSTPVGGNTGELFF. CDR3 bases: TGTGCCAGTAGTACCCCAGTGGGAGGGAACACCGGGGAGCTGTTTTTT.

The chain employs TRBV28 and TRBJ2-5; D gene unclear. Germline values: CDR1 MDHEN, CDR2 SYDVKM. The CDR3 is 12 amino acids. V was pared by 6 bases and J by 5 bases, with 10 bases between. As DNA, the CDR3 is TGTGCCAGCAGGAATAGTGTGGAGACCCAGTACTTC. Translated: CASRNSVETQYF.

V is TRBV30 and J is TRBJ2-1; 8 bases are a match to TRBD2. V shed 2 bases and J 15 bases; nucleotides not matched to a gene: 6. The CDR3 extends over 11 amino acids. CDR1 GTSNPN and CDR2 SVGIG come from the germline V gene (reference sequence). The CDR3 bases are TGTGCCTGGAGTCTAACGGGGGGGCGGTTCTTC. Translated, it gives CAWSLTGGRFF. Using reference TRBV30 and TRBJ2-1 for the parts outside the CDR3, the full variable domain is SQTIHQWPATLVQPVGSPLSLECTVEGTSNPNLYWYRQAAGRGLQLLFYSVGIGQISSEVPQNLSASRPQDRQFILSSKKLLLSDSGFYLCAWSLTGGRFFGPGTRLTVL.

This clone showed up just a few times. The chain recombines TRBV27 with TRBJ1-4, with D possibly being TRBD1 (5 bases). The CDR3 is made up of 16 amino acids. The V and J ends lost 5 bases and 6 bases respectively, with 19 bases between them. Germline V gene lookup returns CDR1 MNHEY and CDR2 SMNVEV (reference sequence). This CDR3 is CASSPILWGVHEKLFF. CDR3 nucleotides: TGTGCCAGCAGTCCAATCCTTTGGGGGGTCCATGAAAAACTGTTTTTT.

This clone was detected only a few times. V gene TRBV28 combines with J gene TRBJ2-3; 9 nucleotides line up with TRBD1. CDR3 length: 14 amino acids. CDR1 and CDR2 from the germline V gene are MDHEN and SYDVKM. V shed 6 bases and J 10 bases; nucleotides not matched to a gene: 11. The CDR3 loop is CASRWTGAAWAQYF. DNA of the CDR3: TGTGCCAGCAGGTGGACAGGGGCCGCTTGGGCGCAGTATTTT.

This clone has a handful of counts. The rearrangement uses TRBV7-2 and TRBJ1-1; D not certain. This CDR3 has 15 residues. Germline V gene data show CDR1 as SGHTA and CDR2 as FQGNSA. The ends were cut back, 5 bases at V and 2 bases at J, with 15 bases in the middle. Here the CDR3 DNA reads TGTGCCAGCAGCCTAGGACGACAACGAAACACTGAAGCTTTCTTT. Translation gives CASSLGRQRNTEAFF.